A selection of T cell receptor beta chains follows, all from one sample in a study of cytomegalovirus exposure and HLA in healthy donors. The method was immunoSEQ multiplex PCR; TCRdb's version includes in-frame clones alone and lacks a portion of them. The profile shows more than 90,000 clones, around three quarters of them singletons. Sequenced input: PBMCs. The receptors derive from a man younger than 40 in good health and CMV-seropositive. CDR3s include the opening cysteine and the closing phenylalanine or tryptophan. Each record gives: clone size, V gene, J gene, CDR3 length, D gene, CDR3 protein, CDR3 DNA. The D gene is left open where the match is weak. Clone size, where shown, is once, few, many, or a class for clones that have expanded.

clone_size: NA; v_call: TRBV6-5; j_call: TRBJ2-7; cdr3_length: 15; d_call: TRBD1; cdr3_aa: CASSKRQGRPYEQYF; cdr3_nt: TGTGCCAGCAGTAAAAGACAGGGGAGACCCTACGAGCAGTACTTC
clone_size: NA; v_call: TRBV11-2; j_call: TRBJ2-1; cdr3_length: 18; d_call: TRBD2; cdr3_aa: CASSGTSGRGAAYNEQFF; cdr3_nt: TGTGCCAGCAGCGGGACTAGCGGGCGGGGGGCCGCTTACAATGAGCAGTTCTTC
clone_size: NA; v_call: TRBV5-1; j_call: TRBJ1-6; cdr3_length: 15; d_call: NA; cdr3_aa: CASSLGRIYDSPLHF; cdr3_nt: TGCGCCAGCAGTTTGGGCAGGATCTATGATTCACCCCTCCACTTT
clone_size: NA; v_call: TRBV6-1; j_call: TRBJ1-5; cdr3_length: 15; d_call: NA; cdr3_aa: CASKTEPGSNQPQHF; cdr3_nt: TGTGCCAGCAAAACCGAGCCCGGGAGTAATCAGCCCCAGCATTTT
clone_size: NA; v_call: TRBV25-1; j_call: TRBJ2-7; cdr3_length: 14; d_call: NA; cdr3_aa: CASSELRGTYEQYF; cdr3_nt: TGTGCCAGCAGTGAACTCAGGGGAACCTACGAGCAGTACTTC
clone_size: few; v_call: TRBV29-1; j_call: TRBJ2-2; cdr3_length: 15; d_call: TRBD1; cdr3_aa: CSVGRQGAPTGELFF; cdr3_nt: TGCAGCGTCGGTAGGCAGGGGGCGCCCACCGGGGAGCTGTTTTTT
clone_size: once; v_call: TRBV14; j_call: TRBJ2-2; cdr3_length: 13; d_call: NA; cdr3_aa: CASSQPYNGELFF; cdr3_nt: TGTGCCAGCAGCCAACCATACAACGGGGAGCTGTTTTTT
clone_size: NA; v_call: TRBV2; j_call: TRBJ1-2; cdr3_length: 16; d_call: NA; cdr3_aa: CASSEAGRDIFYGYTF; cdr3_nt: TGTGCCAGCAGTGAAGCAGGACGGGATATATTCTATGGCTACACCTTC
clone_size: NA; v_call: TRBV28; j_call: TRBJ2-7; cdr3_length: 15; d_call: TRBD1; cdr3_aa: CASSSFWTGAYEQYF; cdr3_nt: TGTGCCAGCAGTTCCTTTTGGACAGGGGCCTACGAGCAGTACTTC
clone_size: once; v_call: TRBV21-1; j_call: TRBJ2-4; cdr3_length: 15; d_call: NA; cdr3_aa: CASSNRDREKNIQYF; cdr3_nt: TGTGCCAGCAGCAATCGGGACAGGGAGAAAAACATTCAGTACTTC
clone_size: NA; v_call: TRBV25-1; j_call: TRBJ1-2; cdr3_length: 14; d_call: NA; cdr3_aa: CASSESQGRDGYTF; cdr3_nt: TGTGCCAGCAGTGAATCTCAGGGGCGGGATGGCTACACCTTC
clone_size: NA; v_call: TRBV28; j_call: TRBJ2-1; cdr3_length: 17; d_call: NA; cdr3_aa: CASSHWGIQTGYNEQFF; cdr3_nt: TGTGCCAGCAGCCACTGGGGCATCCAGACGGGCTACAATGAGCAGTTCTTC
clone_size: NA; v_call: TRBV9; j_call: TRBJ2-1; cdr3_length: 15; d_call: TRBD1; cdr3_aa: CASQEGATSYNEQFF; cdr3_nt: TGTGCCAGCCAAGAGGGGGCTACCTCCTACAATGAGCAGTTCTTC
clone_size: NA; v_call: TRBV19; j_call: TRBJ1-5; cdr3_length: 13; d_call: NA; cdr3_aa: CASSQQGNQPQHF; cdr3_nt: TGTGCCAGTAGTCAACAGGGTAATCAGCCCCAGCATTTT
clone_size: NA; v_call: TRBV7-2; j_call: TRBJ2-5; cdr3_length: 13; d_call: NA; cdr3_aa: CASSRTVKETQYF; cdr3_nt: TGTGCCAGCAGCCGGACAGTGAAAGAGACCCAGTACTTC
clone_size: few; v_call: TRBV6-5; j_call: TRBJ1-2; cdr3_length: 13; d_call: TRBD1; cdr3_aa: CASTRQGAHGYPF; cdr3_nt: TGTGCCAGCACCCGACAGGGGGCGCATGGCTACCCCTTC
clone_size: once; v_call: TRBV5-4; j_call: TRBJ2-7; cdr3_length: 14; d_call: NA; cdr3_aa: CASSPGLGAYEQYF; cdr3_nt: TGTGCCAGCAGTCCCGGACTGGGCGCCTACGAGCAGTACTTC
clone_size: NA; v_call: TRBV19; j_call: TRBJ1-4; cdr3_length: 14; d_call: TRBD1; cdr3_aa: CASSPTGKNEKLFF; cdr3_nt: TGTGCCAGTAGCCCGACAGGGAAGAATGAAAAACTGTTTTTT
clone_size: NA; v_call: TRBV28; j_call: TRBJ2-7; cdr3_length: 15; d_call: TRBD2; cdr3_aa: CASSLNPLAGYEQYF; cdr3_nt: TGTGCCAGCAGTTTAAACCCCCTAGCGGGGTACGAGCAGTACTTC
clone_size: NA; v_call: TRBV2; j_call: TRBJ2-1; cdr3_length: 17; d_call: TRBD2; cdr3_aa: CASSEPYAERGGNEQFF; cdr3_nt: TGTGCCAGCAGTGAACCGTATGCGGAGCGGGGGGGAAATGAGCAGTTCTTC
clone_size: NA; v_call: TRBV11-2; j_call: TRBJ1-3; cdr3_length: 15; d_call: TRBD1; cdr3_aa: CASSLGPDREDTIYF; cdr3_nt: TGTGCCAGCAGCTTAGGGCCTGACAGGGAAGACACCATATATTTT
clone_size: NA; v_call: TRBV28; j_call: TRBJ2-5; cdr3_length: 13; d_call: NA; cdr3_aa: CASSLSSTETQYF; cdr3_nt: TGTGCCAGCAGTTTATCTAGTACTGAGACCCAGTACTTC
clone_size: NA; v_call: TRBV7-2; j_call: TRBJ2-3; cdr3_length: 16; d_call: TRBD2; cdr3_aa: CASSLEGRGGTDTQYF; cdr3_nt: TGTGCCAGCAGCTTAGAAGGGCGGGGGGGAACAGATACGCAGTATTTT
clone_size: NA; v_call: TRBV29-1; j_call: TRBJ2-1; cdr3_length: 14; d_call: TRBD2; cdr3_aa: CSVRLAGGLNEQFF; cdr3_nt: TGCAGCGTAAGACTAGCGGGGGGGCTCAATGAGCAGTTCTTC
clone_size: NA; v_call: TRBV5-5; j_call: TRBJ2-5; cdr3_length: 15; d_call: NA; cdr3_aa: CASSLTGTEGETQYF; cdr3_nt: TGTGCCAGCAGCTTGACCGGGACGGAGGGAGAGACCCAGTACTTC
clone_size: NA; v_call: TRBV4-2; j_call: TRBJ1-6; cdr3_length: 17; d_call: TRBD1; cdr3_aa: CASSQDSGQGAGSPLHF; cdr3_nt: TGTGCCAGCAGCCAAGATAGTGGACAGGGGGCGGGATCACCCCTCCACTTT
clone_size: NA; v_call: TRBV19; j_call: TRBJ2-5; cdr3_length: 13; d_call: TRBD1; cdr3_aa: CASSQGAAETQYF; cdr3_nt: TGTGCCAGTAGCCAGGGGGCCGCAGAGACCCAGTACTTC
clone_size: NA; v_call: TRBV21-1; j_call: TRBJ1-5; cdr3_length: 17; d_call: NA; cdr3_aa: CASSKGSRDSSNQPQHF; cdr3_nt: TGTGCCAGCAGCAAAGGTTCCAGGGACTCGAGCAATCAGCCCCAGCATTTT
clone_size: NA; v_call: TRBV19; j_call: TRBJ2-7; cdr3_length: 14; d_call: NA; cdr3_aa: CASSIKGGSYEQYF; cdr3_nt: TGTGCCAGTAGTATAAAAGGAGGTTCCTACGAGCAGTACTTC
clone_size: NA; v_call: TRBV7-2; j_call: TRBJ2-7; cdr3_length: 15; d_call: TRBD2; cdr3_aa: CASSFRLAGGYEQYF; cdr3_nt: TGTGCCAGCAGCTTCCGACTAGCGGGGGGCTACGAGCAGTACTTC
clone_size: NA; v_call: TRBV7-2; j_call: TRBJ2-1; cdr3_length: 16; d_call: NA; cdr3_aa: CASSFQGGNSYNEQFF; cdr3_nt: TGTGCCAGCAGCTTTCAGGGAGGCAACTCCTACAATGAGCAGTTCTTC
clone_size: NA; v_call: TRBV28; j_call: TRBJ2-7; cdr3_length: 16; d_call: TRBD1; cdr3_aa: CASSLASTGGRSEQYF; cdr3_nt: TGTGCCAGCAGTTTAGCCTCGACAGGGGGGCGGAGCGAGCAGTACTTC
clone_size: NA; v_call: TRBV7-9; j_call: TRBJ2-5; cdr3_length: 14; d_call: TRBD2; cdr3_aa: CASRRTGGQETQYF; cdr3_nt: TGTGCCAGCAGACGTACGGGGGGGCAAGAGACCCAGTACTTC
clone_size: few; v_call: TRBV7-9; j_call: TRBJ1-5; cdr3_length: 15; d_call: NA; cdr3_aa: CAVLEEGVVNQPQHF; cdr3_nt: TGTGCCGTCCTCGAGGAGGGTGTAGTCAATCAGCCCCAGCATTTT
clone_size: NA; v_call: TRBV5-1; j_call: TRBJ1-5; cdr3_length: 15; d_call: TRBD1; cdr3_aa: CASSLGTGANQPQHF; cdr3_nt: TGCGCCAGCAGCTTGGGGACAGGGGCCAATCAGCCCCAGCATTTT
clone_size: few; v_call: TRBV6-1; j_call: TRBJ1-4; cdr3_length: 14; d_call: TRBD1; cdr3_aa: CASRGTGLSEKLFF; cdr3_nt: TGTGCCAGCAGGGGGACAGGGCTAAGTGAAAAACTGTTTTTT
clone_size: NA; v_call: TRBV6-4; j_call: TRBJ2-1; cdr3_length: 17; d_call: TRBD1; cdr3_aa: CASSASAGQGAWNEQFF; cdr3_nt: TGTGCCAGCAGTGCCTCGGCAGGGCAGGGGGCATGGAATGAGCAGTTCTTC
clone_size: NA; v_call: TRBV19; j_call: TRBJ2-3; cdr3_length: 18; d_call: TRBD2; cdr3_aa: CASSISSGGSILTDTQYF; cdr3_nt: TGTGCCAGTAGTATTTCTAGCGGGGGATCAATTTTAACAGATACGCAGTATTTT
clone_size: NA; v_call: TRBV29-1; j_call: TRBJ1-1; cdr3_length: 13; d_call: NA; cdr3_aa: CSAAQGADTEAFF; cdr3_nt: TGCAGCGCCGCACAGGGCGCAGACACTGAAGCTTTCTTT
clone_size: NA; v_call: TRBV28; j_call: TRBJ2-7; cdr3_length: 12; d_call: NA; cdr3_aa: CASSFEQNEQYF; cdr3_nt: TGTGCCAGCAGTTTTGAACAGAACGAGCAGTACTTC
clone_size: NA; v_call: TRBV28; j_call: TRBJ2-1; cdr3_length: 16; d_call: NA; cdr3_aa: CASSLSGTTTYNEQFF; cdr3_nt: TGTGCCAGCAGTTTATCAGGGACAACTACCTACAATGAGCAGTTCTTC
clone_size: NA; v_call: TRBV28; j_call: TRBJ1-1; cdr3_length: 16; d_call: TRBD1; cdr3_aa: CASTQGGQGRGTEAFF; cdr3_nt: TGTGCCAGCACCCAAGGGGGACAGGGGCGAGGCACTGAAGCTTTCTTT
clone_size: NA; v_call: TRBV6-1; j_call: TRBJ2-5; cdr3_length: 15; d_call: TRBD1; cdr3_aa: CASSEGTGGYETQYF; cdr3_nt: TGTGCCAGCAGTGAAGGGACAGGGGGTTATGAGACCCAGTACTTC
clone_size: NA; v_call: TRBV14; j_call: TRBJ2-1; cdr3_length: 16; d_call: NA; cdr3_aa: CASSQRRGRSYNEQFF; cdr3_nt: TGTGCCAGCAGCCAAAGGCGGGGGCGCTCCTACAATGAGCAGTTCTTC
clone_size: few; v_call: TRBV5-1; j_call: TRBJ2-7; cdr3_length: 16; d_call: NA; cdr3_aa: CASSLASGTLAYEQYF; cdr3_nt: TGCGCCAGCAGCTTGGCGTCCGGGACTCTTGCCTACGAGCAGTACTTC
clone_size: NA; v_call: TRBV28; j_call: TRBJ2-7; cdr3_length: 14; d_call: TRBD1; cdr3_aa: CASNSGGDLGEQYF; cdr3_nt: TGTGCCAGCAACTCAGGGGGCGACCTTGGCGAGCAGTACTTC
clone_size: NA; v_call: TRBV19; j_call: TRBJ2-1; cdr3_length: 19; d_call: TRBD2; cdr3_aa: CASNPGLFSGGRSYNEQFF; cdr3_nt: TGTGCCAGTAACCCGGGACTATTTAGCGGGGGACGCTCCTACAATGAGCAGTTCTTC
clone_size: NA; v_call: TRBV28; j_call: TRBJ1-4; cdr3_length: 16; d_call: TRBD1; cdr3_aa: CASSHWTGADDEKLFF; cdr3_nt: TGTGCCAGCAGCCATTGGACAGGAGCAGACGATGAAAAACTGTTTTTT
clone_size: many; v_call: TRBV13; j_call: TRBJ2-7; cdr3_length: 15; d_call: TRBD1; cdr3_aa: CASSDRGASSYEQYF; cdr3_nt: TGTGCCAGCAGCGACAGGGGGGCTAGCTCCTACGAGCAGTACTTC
clone_size: few; v_call: TRBV2; j_call: TRBJ2-1; cdr3_length: 11; d_call: NA; cdr3_aa: CASLAYNEQFF; cdr3_nt: TGTGCCAGTCTAGCGTACAATGAGCAGTTCTTC
clone_size: NA; v_call: TRBV7-6; j_call: TRBJ2-1; cdr3_length: 17; d_call: NA; cdr3_aa: CASGHGGGLSSYNEQFF; cdr3_nt: TGTGCCAGCGGACACGGCGGAGGGCTGAGCTCCTACAATGAGCAGTTCTTC
clone_size: NA; v_call: TRBV7-2; j_call: TRBJ2-2; cdr3_length: 16; d_call: NA; cdr3_aa: CASSLVSGKRTGELFF; cdr3_nt: TGTGCCAGCAGCTTAGTTTCGGGGAAACGGACCGGGGAGCTGTTTTTT
clone_size: NA; v_call: TRBV5-6; j_call: TRBJ1-6; cdr3_length: 14; d_call: TRBD1; cdr3_aa: CASSWGTGNSPLHF; cdr3_nt: TGTGCCAGCAGCTGGGGGACAGGGAATTCACCCCTCCACTTT
clone_size: NA; v_call: TRBV5-1; j_call: TRBJ1-1; cdr3_length: 13; d_call: NA; cdr3_aa: CASSATEFTEAFF; cdr3_nt: TGCGCCAGCAGCGCAACAGAATTCACTGAAGCTTTCTTT
clone_size: NA; v_call: TRBV4-2; j_call: TRBJ2-7; cdr3_length: 16; d_call: NA; cdr3_aa: CASSQAVPGDSYEQYF; cdr3_nt: TGTGCCAGCAGCCAAGCTGTCCCGGGGGACTCCTACGAGCAGTACTTC
clone_size: once; v_call: TRBV7-9; j_call: TRBJ2-1; cdr3_length: 18; d_call: TRBD2; cdr3_aa: CASSLAPPTSGGAHEQFF; cdr3_nt: TGTGCCAGCAGCTTAGCCCCACCAACTAGCGGGGGGGCACATGAGCAGTTCTTC
clone_size: once; v_call: TRBV7-9; j_call: TRBJ2-7; cdr3_length: 15; d_call: TRBD2; cdr3_aa: CSSSLEAGGGYEQYF; cdr3_nt: TGTTCCAGCAGCTTAGAGGCGGGGGGGGGCTACGAGCAGTACTTC